Reported below is one T cell receptor (beta chain). Its antigen is as yet unknown. This sample was included in a study of cytomegalovirus exposure and HLA in healthy donors. Looking at the study overall: A preliminary data release comprised tens of millions of unique TCRs obtained from HLA-typed donors.

V was clipped by 6 bases and J by 5 bases, with 13 bases between them. This CDR3 is 13 amino acids long. Germline loops: CDR1 ENHRY, CDR2 SYGVKD. The PCR employed 60 Vbeta primers together with 13 Jbeta primers. Data came from immunoSEQ multiplex PCR; TCRdb stores just in-frame clones and leaves some out. The sample holds about 150,000 clones, approximately 79% seen once. Study results and limitations: Cytomegalovirus status was reportedly diagnosed by the classifier with high sensitivity and specificity. Among TCR beta chains of equal frequency, HLA-associated ones were more clonally expanded in a later analysis. Earlier analysis yielded a pattern in which most TCR beta V segments were productive about 90% or about 30% of the time.

This TCR derives from a young woman in good health and CMV-seronegative. The chain joins TRBV10-3 to TRBJ1-1, with D possibly matching TRBD1 (5 bases). The sample taken for sequencing was PBMCs. CDR3 coding DNA: TGTGCCATCAGCCTCGGTGGGGGGACTGAAGCTTTCTTT. It is translated as CAISLGGGTEAFF.